This T cell receptor (beta chain) derives from a study of technical replicates of blood from a few donors. Assay used: immunoSEQ multiplex PCR; TCRdb lists only in-frame clones, some missing. Of more than 55,000 clones in the sample, roughly nine tenths are singletons; the top ten hold about 0.4%. Deletions cut 0 bases from V and 4 bases from J, with 19 bases between. Germline V gives CDR1 SGHDT, CDR2 YYEEEE. This CDR3 has 18 residues. This clone has only one observation. This receptor was identified in a human donor in good health. The sample comprised T cells isolated from PBMCs. V gene TRBV5-6 combines with J gene TRBJ1-4; D might be TRBD1 (5 bases). The CDR3 spells CASSLVFVSEDSNEKLFF. CDR3 coding DNA: TGTGCCAGCAGCTTGGTATTCGTAAGCGAAGACAGTAATGAAAAACTGTTTTTT.